These 14 T cell receptor beta chains share one sample of origin, sequenced in a study of OX40 agonist ivuxolimab in advanced cancers. Using immunoSEQ multiplex PCR, the repertoire was profiled, and TCRdb retains in-frame clones only, with some absent. The table lists tens of thousands of clones, approximately 89% of them singletons. This specimen was CD4+ or CD8+ T cells sorted from blood, taken in a trial of the OX40 agonist ivuxolimab. The source of these receptors is an adult with an advanced solid tumor such as melanoma, head and neck, liver or kidney cancer.

The chain recombines TRBV28 with TRBJ2-5; D possibly uses TRBD1 or TRBD2 (6 bases each). The germline V gene encodes CDR1 MDHEN and CDR2 SYDVKM. Trimming pared 4 bases from V and 5 bases from J, leaving 17 bases between. CDR3 length: 15 residues. The CDR3 is CASSSPRGAEETQYF. The CDR3 DNA is TGTGCCAGCAGTTCCCCTAGGGGGGCTGAGGAGACCCAGTACTTC.

V is TRBV9 and J is TRBJ1-5; 9 bases are shared with TRBD1. The ends lost 2 bases at V and 4 bases at J; junction bases unmatched: 4. The CDR3 consists of 15 residues. Germline V gene lookup returns CDR1 SGDLS and CDR2 YYNGEE. The chain's CDR3 is CASSVGTGLNQPQHF. In DNA form, the CDR3 reads TGTGCCAGCAGCGTCGGGACAGGGCTGAATCAGCCCCAGCATTTT.

This clone showed up just once. The chain links TRBV6-5 to TRBJ1-5, with 7 bases identical to TRBD1. This CDR3 is 15 amino acids long. After removal of 6 bases from V and 3 bases from J, the junction contained 8 bases not matched to a gene. The germline CDR1 and CDR2 sequences are MNHEY and SVGAGI. The CDR3 DNA follows: TGTGCCAGCAGGGCAACAGGGGACAACAATCAGCCCCAGCATTTT. Translation: CASRATGDNNQPQHF.

V is TRBV7-8 and J is TRBJ2-7; D ambiguous. Germline-derived CDR1 and CDR2 are SGHVS and FQNEAQ. The CDR3 runs to 14 residues. With 4 bases removed from V and 2 bases from J, the gap between germline ends came to 12 bases. The CDR3 DNA follows: TGTGCCAGCAGCTCCTACCCTATGACCTACGAGCAGTACGTC. It codes for CASSSYPMTYEQYV.

V is TRBV27 and J is TRBJ2-3; TRBD2 matches at 12 bases. The V segment lost 6 bases and the J segment 0 bases; nucleotides outside the gene matches: 1. The CDR3 spans 15 residues. Germline-derived CDR1 and CDR2 are MNHEY and SMNVEV (reference sequence). CDR3 coding DNA: TGTGCCAGCAGGGGGACTAGCGGGAGCACAGATACGCAGTATTTT. It is translated as CASRGTSGSTDTQYF.

The chain couples TRBV4-1 to TRBJ2-1, with D hard to call. The V gene lost 0 bases and the J gene lost 5 bases, with 14 bases spanning the gap. Germline V lookup: CDR1 MGHRA, CDR2 YSYEKL. The length of the CDR3 is 16 residues. CDR3 region: CASSQEITVDHNEQFF. As DNA, the CDR3 is TGCGCCAGCAGCCAAGAAATTACTGTGGACCACAATGAGCAGTTCTTC.

This clone turned up a few times. The rearrangement uses TRBV28 and TRBJ2-3; TRBD1 agrees at 8 bases. J lost 5 bases, V lost 3 bases, and 7 bases had no gene match. Germline values: CDR1 MDHEN, CDR2 SYDVKM. This CDR3 spans 15 amino acids. CDR3 amino acids: CASSFGQGAGDTQYF. The CDR3 region has the DNA TGTGCCAGCAGTTTTGGTCAGGGGGCTGGAGATACGCAGTATTTT.

V usage is TRBV5-4 and J usage is TRBJ2-3, with 7 bases identical to TRBD1. CDR3 length: 17 amino acids. Germline values: CDR1 SGHNT, CDR2 YYREEE (reference sequence). After removal of 0 bases from V and 3 bases from J, the junction contained 10 bases not matched to a gene. The CDR3 loop reads CASSLVQGQWGTDTQYF. CDR3 coding DNA: TGTGCCAGCAGCTTGGTACAGGGGCAATGGGGTACAGATACGCAGTATTTT.

V gene TRBV28 combines with J gene TRBJ2-7, with D perhaps TRBD2 (6 bases). The CDR3 spans 14 residues. The V end lost 3 bases, the J end lost 5 bases, and 14 bases lay between the germline ends. Germline CDR1 is MDHEN and CDR2 is SYDVKM. The chain's CDR3 is CASSFPGAAHEQYF. The CDR3 DNA reads as TGTGCCAGCAGTTTTCCGGGAGCGGCCCACGAGCAGTACTTC. Full variable domain (outside the CDR3, taken from reference TRBV28 and TRBJ2-7): DVKVTQSSRYLVKRTGEKVFLECVQDMDHENMFWYRQDPGLGLRLIYFSYDVKMKEKGDIPEGYSVSREKKERFSLILESASTNQTSMYLCASSFPGAAHEQYFGPGTRLTVT.

The genes are TRBV23-1 and TRBJ1-4; 9 bases line up with TRBD1. TRBV23-1 is given ORF status, its function remaining uncertain. Trimming removed 5 bases from V and 7 bases from J; junction bases left unmatched: 8. CDR3 length equals 15 residues. This chain's CDR3 is CASSFHRGRGEKLFF. The DNA for the CDR3 is TGCGCCAGCAGTTTCCACAGGGGGCGAGGTGAAAAACTGTTTTTT.

The chain joins TRBV30 to TRBJ2-3; perhaps TRBD1 as D (6 bases). The CDR3 extends over 15 amino acids. The germline gives CDR1 GTSNPN, CDR2 SVGIG (reference sequence). Trimming took off 4 bases at V and 2 bases at J, with 16 bases between the two ends. The CDR3 nucleotides read TGTGCCTGGAACACAGGGTCCTTTCTCACAGATACGCAGTATTTT. Protein: CAWNTGSFLTDTQYF.

V and J are TRBV7-9 and TRBJ1-2; TRBD1 is a possible D gene (5 bases). CDR1 is SEHNR, CDR2 FQNEAQ, per germline (reference sequence). CDR3 length: 16 residues. The V end lost 5 bases, the J end lost 5 bases, and 21 bases lay between the germline ends. CDR3 sequence reads: CASSLVGGGTGYGYTF. CDR3 DNA sequence: TGTGCCAGCAGCCTGGTTGGTGGGGGAACGGGGTATGGCTACACCTTC. The complete variable domain, with remaining parts taken from reference TRBV7-9 and TRBJ1-2, reads DTGVSQNPRHKITKRGQNVTFRCDPISEHNRLYWYRQTLGQGPEFLTYFQNEAQLEKSRLLSDRFSAERPKGSFSTLEIQRTEQGDSAMYLCASSLVGGGTGYGYTFGSGTRLTVV.

V and J are TRBV6-5 and TRBJ2-1; D is tentatively TRBD1 or TRBD2 (6 bases each). The CDR3 contains 14 residues. V was pared by 8 bases and J by 5 bases, with 16 bases between. Per germline, CDR1 MNHEY and CDR2 SVGAGI. The CDR3 spells CASWGLASDNEQFF. The CDR3 DNA reads TGTGCCAGCTGGGGGCTAGCGTCCGACAATGAGCAGTTCTTC.

This rearrangement joins TRBV27 to TRBJ2-7; no reliable D call. The CDR3 contains 14 residues. V lost 2 bases and J lost 0, with 8 bases in between. Germline-derived CDR1 and CDR2 are MNHEY and SMNVEV (reference sequence). CDR3 in amino acids: CASSLTQRSYEQYF. CDR3 in DNA: TGTGCCAGCAGTTTAACTCAGCGCTCCTACGAGCAGTACTTC.